A selection of T cell receptor beta chains follows, all from one sample in a study of blood T cell repertoires in COVID-19. Sequenced by immunoSEQ multiplex PCR; TCRdb stores in-frame clones only, minus some. The table lists roughly 180,000 clones, roughly four fifths of them singletons. The specimen sequenced was peripheral blood. The receptors stem from a man in his forties or fifties who had recovered from COVID-19. Each CDR3 is given with its conserved first and last residue.

cdr3_length	v_call	cdr3_aa
13	TRBV6-5	CASGTAGRYEQYF
12	TRBV9	CASWGGAQGYTF
16	TRBV2	CASRDSLWSGNEKLFF
14	TRBV7-2	CASSSSRDSYEQYF
14	TRBV11-3	CASSSPRGSGELFF
15	TRBV7-9	CASSFTGANTGELFF
13	TRBV11-2	CASSPQGGNTIYF
15	TRBV27	CASRLNRVTNEKLFF
13	TRBV18	CASSPGDNQPQHF
15	TRBV9	CARKTWTSCTDTQYF
14	TRBV11-2	CASSLSRGAEAQYF
14	TRBV11-3	CASSSQGGVGELFF
15	TRBV6-5	CASSATGSIGNTIYF
14	TRBV7-9	CASSSLTVQETQYF
16	TRBV6-2/TRBV6-3	CASSPNRGNSNQPQHF
15	TRBV13	CASSTRQYYNSPLHF
16	TRBV19	CASSNLQGLSNQPQHF
16	TRBV7-2	CASSLSRDSDPNEQYF
10	TRBV27	CAAGTDTQYF
15	TRBV4-3	CASSRRQGTPGELFF
15	TRBV6-5	CASSYGGRTPYEQYF
16	TRBV24-1	CATSDTGTGRLREQFF
17	TRBV7-5	CARSITSGGANTGELFF
14	TRBV28	CASSPDRVNYEQYF
13	TRBV6-5	CASSTSSGYEQYF
14	TRBV19	CASSMRSATDTQYF
16	TRBV27	CASSFGSVPAGNEQFF
17	TRBV19	CASSTGDRTGENYEQYF
11	TRBV2	CASSVLETQYF
14	TRBV3-1/TRBV3-2	CASTLGGAAGELFF
14	TRBV5-6	CASSLQGPNYGYTF
15	TRBV2	CASTYAEGWGNTQYF
16	TRBV5-5	CASSSSVGRAGETQYF
14	TRBV7-9	CASSLWGADTEAFF
13	TRBV7-9	CASRPDRASPLHF